This T cell receptor (beta chain) was recovered during a study of cytomegalovirus exposure and HLA in healthy donors. An approximately 130-subject validation cohort, separate from the roughly 670-subject first cohort, supplied the donors. Regarding the study as a whole: Subsequent analysis found a tendency for first-cohort TCR clusters to co-occur within the 100 to 150 validation repertoires. Cytomegalovirus status, reportedly, was diagnosed with high specificity and sensitivity by the classifier.

As to this clone: The antigen is undetermined.

Data came from immunoSEQ multiplex PCR; TCRdb stores just in-frame clones and leaves some out. The repertoire has 300,000 to 400,000 clones, more than 80% of them found once; the top ten carry under 0.9%. The length of the CDR3 is 16 residues. Germline V CDR1 and CDR2: MNHEY, SMNVEV (reference sequence). The J segment lost 3 bases and the V segment lost 7 bases, leaving 5 bases of the junction unmatched. This TCR was sampled from a woman aged 18-29 years in good health and CMV-seronegative. Input material: PBMCs. This chain connects TRBV27 to TRBJ2-1; the match to TRBD2 covers 14 bases. The CDR3 sequence: CASTGLAGVGYNEQFF. The CDR3 bases are TGTGCCAGCACGGGACTAGCGGGAGTTGGCTACAATGAGCAGTTCTTC.